The 19 T cell receptor beta chains below come from one sample, sequenced in a study of cytomegalovirus exposure and HLA in healthy donors. Clones were read by immunoSEQ multiplex PCR, and TCRdb kept only the in-frame ones, dropping some. The repertoire holds hundreds of thousands of clones, 70% to 90% seen once, with around 1.3% in the top ten. Source material: PBMCs. These TCRs come from a woman in her 30s in good health and CMV-seropositive.

The chain combines TRBV7-2 with TRBJ2-1; no reliable D call. The CDR3 is made up of 15 amino acids. Trimming pared 1 base from V and 8 bases from J, leaving 15 bases between. CDR1 is SGHTA, CDR2 FQGNSA, per germline. DNA of the CDR3: TGTGCCAGCAGCTTAGAATCTAGATTCATCGATGAGCAGTTCTTC. This gives the protein CASSLESRFIDEQFF.

CDR3 DNA sequence: TGTGCCAGCAGCCAAGAAGACAGGATCGAGACCCAGTACTTC. Its protein product is CASSQEDRIETQYF. This chain connects TRBV4-2 to TRBJ2-5; weak D call: TRBD1 (6 bases). The CDR3 runs to 14 residues. Trimming removed 0 bases from V and 5 bases from J, with 10 bases in between. The germline gives CDR1 LGHNA, CDR2 YNFKEQ.

This clone was found a few times. The chain uses TRBV7-9 and TRBJ2-7; D remains unclear. From germline, CDR1 is SEHNR and CDR2 FQNEAQ (reference sequence). The CDR3 extends over 14 amino acids. V lost 0 bases and J 4 bases, leaving 10 bases between the germline ends. CDR3 nucleotide sequence: TGTGCCAGCAGCTTAGCGGCCGGGTGGTACGAGCAGTACTTC. This codes for CASSLAAGWYEQYF.

The gene calls are TRBV4-1 and TRBJ2-1, with 9 bases lining up with TRBD1. Trimming removed 4 bases from V and 8 bases from J; junction bases left unmatched: 9. This CDR3 is built from 15 residues. In germline, CDR1 is MGHRA, CDR2 YSYEKL. CDR3 region: CASSPGQGMVDEQFF. The CDR3 DNA follows: TGCGCCAGCAGCCCGGGACAGGGCATGGTGGATGAGCAGTTCTTC.

The chain links TRBV6-1 to TRBJ1-1; TRBD1 agrees at 12 bases. J gave up 7 bases and V 7 bases, and 10 bases lay outside the gene matches. CDR3 length equals 15 residues. In germline, CDR1 is MNHNS, CDR2 SASEGT. The CDR3 reads CASKERGQGAIEAFF. CDR3 in DNA: TGTGCCAGCAAGGAGAGGGGACAGGGGGCTATTGAAGCTTTCTTT.

The V gene is TRBV19, the J gene TRBJ1-2; tentative D call: TRBD1 (5 bases). Trimming removed 0 bases from V and 8 bases from J, with 13 bases in between. Germline CDR1 reads LNHDA; CDR2 reads SQIVND (reference sequence). The CDR3 is made up of 14 amino acids. The CDR3 spells CASSIDLDSRGYTF. The CDR3 nucleotides are TGTGCCAGTAGTATAGACCTTGACAGTCGCGGCTACACCTTC.

The chain recombines TRBV5-1 with TRBJ2-7; D possibly corresponds to TRBD1 (6 bases). V was clipped by 5 bases and J by 3 bases, with 9 bases between them. CDR3 length: 12 amino acids. Germline assignment: CDR1 SGHRS and CDR2 YFSETQ. CDR3 residues: CASRQQGYEQYF. The CDR3 region has the DNA TGCGCCAGCAGGCAACAGGGCTACGAGCAGTACTTC. The entire variable domain, with the rest obtained from reference TRBV5-1 and TRBJ2-7, is as follows: KAGVTQTPRYLIKTRGQQVTLSCSPISGHRSVSWYQQTPGQGLQFLFEYFSETQRNKGNFPGRFSGRQFSNSRSEMNVSTLELGDSALYLCASRQQGYEQYFGPGTRLTVT.

The V and J genes are TRBV27 and TRBJ2-5; TRBD2 agrees at 8 bases. The trim removed 5 bases at V and 1 base at J, leaving 9 bases unmatched. This CDR3 is 16 amino acids long. Germline-derived CDR1 and CDR2 are MNHEY and SMNVEV (reference sequence). The CDR3 reads CASSPQTSASQETQYF. The CDR3 bases are TGTGCCAGCAGTCCCCAGACTAGCGCTTCCCAAGAGACCCAGTACTTC.

In this sample, this clone turned up a few times. This chain joins TRBV6-5 and TRBJ1-4; D is ambiguous. The CDR3 has 12 residues. Trimming removed 5 bases from V and 4 bases from J, with 5 bases in between. Germline V gene lookup returns CDR1 MNHEY and CDR2 SVGAGI. CDR3 sequence reads: CASSRGNEKLFF. In DNA, the CDR3 is TGTGCCAGCAGTCGCGGTAATGAAAAACTGTTTTTT.

V usage is TRBV30 and J usage is TRBJ1-2; D possibly corresponds to TRBD1 (5 bases). Germline V gives CDR1 GTSNPN, CDR2 SVGIG (reference sequence). The CDR3 loop spans 13 amino acids. Deletions cut 0 bases from V and 5 bases from J, with 10 bases between. CDR3 sequence reads: CAWSVQDRYGYTF. The CDR3 region has the DNA TGTGCCTGGAGTGTACAGGACCGGTATGGCTACACCTTC.

The chain recombines TRBV30 with TRBJ2-2, with 7 bases matching TRBD2. Germline lookup yields CDR1 GTSNPN and CDR2 SVGIG (reference sequence). Trimming at V came to 2 bases and at J to 1 base, leaving 4 bases not matched to a gene. The CDR3 covers 15 residues. CDR3 region: CAWSPKRENTGELFF. The CDR3 DNA is TGTGCCTGGAGTCCTAAGCGGGAGAACACCGGGGAGCTGTTTTTT.

The chain carries TRBV2 and TRBJ1-1; TRBD1 might be the D (6 bases). The V gene lost 8 bases and the J gene lost 6 bases, with 19 bases spanning the gap. Per germline, CDR1 SNHLY and CDR2 FYNNEI. The CDR3 sequence is 14 residues long. Written as DNA, the CDR3 is TGTGCCAGCTTAAGGCAGGGGTGGGAATCTGAAGCTTTCTTT. As protein: CASLRQGWESEAFF.

The V call is TRBV18, the J call TRBJ1-4; D uncertain. The germline V gene encodes CDR1 KGHSH and CDR2 LQKENI. V gave up 2 bases and J gave up 8 bases, with 6 bases separating them. The CDR3 spans 12 residues. The CDR3 sequence is CASSPGEEKLFF. DNA of the CDR3: TGTGCCAGCTCACCAGGGGAGGAAAAACTGTTTTTT.

This clone showed up just a few times. The rearrangement joins TRBV30 to TRBJ2-3, with D perhaps matching TRBD2 (6 bases). The germline V gene has CDR1 GTSNPN and CDR2 SVGIG (reference sequence). The CDR3 consists of 14 residues. Between the trimmed V and J ends, which lost 1 base and 4 bases, there was a span of 12 bases. CDR3 loop: CAWSDGSSADTQYF. The CDR3 DNA sequence: TGTGCCTGGAGTGACGGGAGTAGCGCAGATACGCAGTATTTT.

A few counts support this clone. V is TRBV5-1 and J is TRBJ2-7; 7 nucleotides align to TRBD1. Looked up from germline, CDR1 is SGHRS and CDR2 is YFSETQ. This CDR3 is 15 amino acids long. The J segment lost 2 bases and the V segment lost 4 bases, leaving 9 bases of the junction unmatched. CDR3 bases: TGCGCCAGCAGCGAGGGGGCAAGTAGGACCTACGAGCAGTACTTC. This codes for CASSEGASRTYEQYF.

The rearrangement joins TRBV6-1 to TRBJ2-1, with a possible D match to TRBD1 (5 bases). The germline gives CDR1 MNHNS, CDR2 SASEGT. The CDR3 sequence is 13 residues long. Deletions cut 4 bases from V and 9 bases from J, with 13 bases between. DNA for the CDR3: TGTGCCAGCAGTGTACAAGGGGTAGGTGAGCAGTTCTTC. Translation: CASSVQGVGEQFF.

The rearrangement uses TRBV2 and TRBJ2-3; 10 bases are a match to TRBD2. The V gene end was trimmed by 5 bases and the J gene end by 4 bases; junction bases not matched to a gene: 12. The CDR3 is 17 amino acids. Germline V CDR1 and CDR2: SNHLY, FYNNEI. The DNA for the CDR3 is TGTGCCAGCAGTACCAGGACTAGCGGAGTCCAGGCAGATACGCAGTATTTT. It is translated as CASSTRTSGVQADTQYF.

V and J are TRBV15 and TRBJ2-2; TRBD1 aligns across 7 bases. V gave up 3 bases and J gave up 5 bases; unmatched junction bases: 9. Germline V gene sequence: CDR1 LNHNV, CDR2 YYDKDF (reference sequence). This CDR3 comprises 16 residues. DNA for the CDR3: TGTGCCACCAGCAGCTCCAGCACAGGGGATACCGGGGAGCTGTTTTTT. This codes for CATSSSSTGDTGELFF.

This chain links TRBV27 with TRBJ2-7, with 8 bases fitting TRBD1. The CDR3 spans 14 residues. Germline-derived CDR1 and CDR2 are MNHEY and SMNVEV (reference sequence). V dropped 5 bases and J dropped 2; count of bases not matched to a gene: 5. The DNA for the CDR3 is TGTGCCAGCAGTCCCGGACAGGGCGCCTACGAGCAGTACTTC. Translating gives CASSPGQGAYEQYF.